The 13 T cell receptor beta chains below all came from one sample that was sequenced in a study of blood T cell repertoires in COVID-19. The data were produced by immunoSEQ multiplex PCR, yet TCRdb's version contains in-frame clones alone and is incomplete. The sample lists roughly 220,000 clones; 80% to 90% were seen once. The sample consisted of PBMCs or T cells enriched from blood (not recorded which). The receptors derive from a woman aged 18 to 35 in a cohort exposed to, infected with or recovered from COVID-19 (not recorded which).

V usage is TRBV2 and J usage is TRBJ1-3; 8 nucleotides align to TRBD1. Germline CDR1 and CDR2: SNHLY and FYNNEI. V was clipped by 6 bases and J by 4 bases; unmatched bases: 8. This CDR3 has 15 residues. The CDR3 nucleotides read TGTGCCAGCAGGCTAGGACAGGGCCGCGGAAACACCATATATTTT. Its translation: CASRLGQGRGNTIYF.

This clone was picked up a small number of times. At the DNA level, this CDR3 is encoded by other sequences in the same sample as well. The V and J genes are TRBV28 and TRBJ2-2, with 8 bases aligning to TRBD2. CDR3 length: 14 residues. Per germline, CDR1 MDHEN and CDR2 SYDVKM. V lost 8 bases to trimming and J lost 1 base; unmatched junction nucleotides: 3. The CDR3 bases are TGTGCCAGCTTAAGCGGGGGGAACACCGGGGAGCTGTTTTTT. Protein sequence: CASLSGGNTGELFF. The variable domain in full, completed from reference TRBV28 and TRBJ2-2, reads DVKVTQSSRYLVKRTGEKVFLECVQDMDHENMFWYRQDPGLGLRLIYFSYDVKMKEKGDIPEGYSVSREKKERFSLILESASTNQTSMYLCASLSGGNTGELFFGEGSRLTVL.

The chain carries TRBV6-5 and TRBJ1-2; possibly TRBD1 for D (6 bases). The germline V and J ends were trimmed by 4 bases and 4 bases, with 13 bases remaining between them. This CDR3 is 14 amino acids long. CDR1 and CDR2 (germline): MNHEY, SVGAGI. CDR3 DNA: TGTGCCAGCAGTTTCCGGGACACACGCTATGGCTACACCTTC. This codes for CASSFRDTRYGYTF.

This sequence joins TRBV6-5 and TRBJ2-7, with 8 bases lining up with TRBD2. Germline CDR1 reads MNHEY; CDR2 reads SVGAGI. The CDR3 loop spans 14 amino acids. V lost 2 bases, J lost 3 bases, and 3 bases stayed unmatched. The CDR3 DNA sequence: TGTGCCAGCAGTTACGGACTAGCCCGCTACGAGCAGTACTTC. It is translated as CASSYGLARYEQYF.

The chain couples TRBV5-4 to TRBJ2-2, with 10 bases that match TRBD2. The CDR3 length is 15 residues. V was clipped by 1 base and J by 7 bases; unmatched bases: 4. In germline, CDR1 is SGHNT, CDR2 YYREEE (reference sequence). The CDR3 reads CASSLSGGDVGELFF. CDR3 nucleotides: TGTGCCAGCAGCTTGAGCGGGGGGGACGTCGGGGAGCTGTTTTTT. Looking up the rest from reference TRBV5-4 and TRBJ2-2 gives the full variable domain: ETGVTQSPTHLIKTRGQQVTLRCSSQSGHNTVSWYQQALGQGPQFIFQYYREEENGRGNFPPRFSGLQFPNYSSELNVNALELDDSALYLCASSLSGGDVGELFFGEGSRLTVL.

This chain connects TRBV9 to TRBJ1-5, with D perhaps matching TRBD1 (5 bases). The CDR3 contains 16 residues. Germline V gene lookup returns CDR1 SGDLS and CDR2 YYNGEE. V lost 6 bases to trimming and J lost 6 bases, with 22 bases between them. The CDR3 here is CASTRRHRKKAQPQHF. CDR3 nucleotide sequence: TGTGCCAGCACAAGACGCCACAGGAAAAAGGCTCAGCCCCAGCATTTT.

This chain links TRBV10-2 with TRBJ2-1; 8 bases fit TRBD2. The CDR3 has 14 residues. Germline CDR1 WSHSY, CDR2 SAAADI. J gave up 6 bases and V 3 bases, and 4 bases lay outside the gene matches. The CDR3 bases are TGCGCCAGCAGTGAAACGGGAGGGCCCAATGAGCAGTTCTTC. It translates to CASSETGGPNEQFF.

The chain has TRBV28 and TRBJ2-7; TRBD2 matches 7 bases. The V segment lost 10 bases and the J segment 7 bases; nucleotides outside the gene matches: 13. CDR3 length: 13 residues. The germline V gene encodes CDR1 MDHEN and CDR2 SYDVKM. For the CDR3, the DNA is TGTGCCACCGCCCTAGGGGAGGGGAGGGAGCAGTACTTC. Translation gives CATALGEGREQYF. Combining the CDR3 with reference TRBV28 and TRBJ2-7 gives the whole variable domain DVKVTQSSRYLVKRTGEKVFLECVQDMDHENMFWYRQDPGLGLRLIYFSYDVKMKEKGDIPEGYSVSREKKERFSLILESASTNQTSMYLCATALGEGREQYFGPGTRLTVT.

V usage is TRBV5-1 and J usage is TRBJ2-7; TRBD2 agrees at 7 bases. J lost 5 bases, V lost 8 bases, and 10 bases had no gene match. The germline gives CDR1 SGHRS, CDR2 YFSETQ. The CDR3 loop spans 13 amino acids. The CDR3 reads CASNEAGVDEQYF. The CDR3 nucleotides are TGCGCCAGTAATGAGGCGGGAGTAGACGAGCAGTACTTC.

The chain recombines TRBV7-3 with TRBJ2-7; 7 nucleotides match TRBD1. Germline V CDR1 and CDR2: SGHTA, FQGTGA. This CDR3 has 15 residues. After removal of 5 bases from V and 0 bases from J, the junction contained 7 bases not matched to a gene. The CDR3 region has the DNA TGTGCCAGCAGCCCCACCGGGACAGTCTCCTACGAGCAGTACTTC. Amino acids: CASSPTGTVSYEQYF.

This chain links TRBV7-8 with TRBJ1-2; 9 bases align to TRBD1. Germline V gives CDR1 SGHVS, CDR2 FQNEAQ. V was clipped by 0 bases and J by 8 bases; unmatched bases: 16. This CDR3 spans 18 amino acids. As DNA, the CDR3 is TGTGCCAGCAGCTTAGCCCGATTACCCCAGACAGGGGGGGAAGGCTACACCTTC. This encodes CASSLARLPQTGGEGYTF.

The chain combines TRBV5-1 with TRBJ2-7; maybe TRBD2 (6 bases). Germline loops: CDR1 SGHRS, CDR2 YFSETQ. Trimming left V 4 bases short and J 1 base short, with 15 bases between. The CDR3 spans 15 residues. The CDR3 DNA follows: TGCGCCAGCAGCGTCGAAGGGGACTTTTCCTACGAGCAGTACTTC. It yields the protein CASSVEGDFSYEQYF.

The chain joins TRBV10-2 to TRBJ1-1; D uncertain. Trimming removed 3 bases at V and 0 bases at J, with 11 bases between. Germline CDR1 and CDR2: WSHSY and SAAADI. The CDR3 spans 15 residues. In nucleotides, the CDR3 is TGCGCCAGCAGTGAAGCAGGTGGGCTGAACACTGAAGCTTTCTTT. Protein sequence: CASSEAGGLNTEAFF.